The 27 T cell receptor beta chains below come from one sample, sequenced in a study of CD8 T cells in ankylosing spondylitis. Findings of the study overall: About 8 highly homologous variants made up a TCR beta motif, and this motif appeared characteristic of ankylosing spondylitis blood.

Via MiXCR, TCRdb re-called the 5' RACE reads, giving one row per CDR3 protein. The repertoire has around 770,000 distinct CDR3 sequences, under 20% of them found once; the top ten carry around 19%. No antigen is known for these receptors. The source material was blood, either unsorted or a sorted T cell fraction (not recorded which). These receptors were obtained from a male donor with ankylosing spondylitis.

This clonotype was detected only a few times. This chain links TRBV7-3 with TRBJ2-7, with D possibly TRBD1 on 7 matching bases. The V gene's germline CDR1 is SGHTA and CDR2 FQGTGA. This CDR3 has 15 amino acids. With 2 bases removed from V and 2 bases from J, the gap between germline ends came to 13 bases. The DNA of the CDR3 is TGTGCCAGCAGCTTAGAAGGCAGGGGGGCCTACGAGCAGTACTTC. Translating it yields CASSLEGRGAYEQYF.

This clonotype came up a few times. The genes are TRBV7-2 and TRBJ2-1; 7 nucleotides align to TRBD1. V was pared by 3 bases and J by 2 bases, with 4 bases of the junction left unmatched. The CDR3 covers 15 residues. Germline-derived CDR1 and CDR2 are SGHTA and FQGNSA. In DNA, the CDR3 is TGTGCCAGCAGCTTTCTTCAGGGGGCCTACAATGAGCAGTTCTTC. It translates to CASSFLQGAYNEQFF.

The chain joins TRBV9 to TRBJ2-7, with TRBD2 matching 8 bases. Germline V gives CDR1 SGDLS, CDR2 YYNGEE. The CDR3 is made up of 14 amino acids. The V gene end was trimmed by 7 bases and the J gene end by 4 bases; junction bases not matched to a gene: 10. The CDR3 protein is CASAPGGGLYEQYF. In DNA form, the CDR3 reads TGTGCCAGCGCCCCGGGGGGGGGCTTATACGAGCAGTACTTC.

This clonotype was counted only a few times. This chain uses TRBV6-1 with TRBJ2-1, with 8 nucleotides matching TRBD1. J lost 10 bases, V lost 5 bases, and 13 bases had no gene match. The CDR3 is 15 amino acids. The germline V gene has CDR1 MNHNS and CDR2 SASEGT. Written as DNA, the CDR3 is TGTGCCAGCAGTCCAATGACAGGGGCCTGGTCGGAGCAGTTCTTC. Translation gives CASSPMTGAWSEQFF.

The J gene is TRBJ2-2, the V gene TRBV10-3; 13 bases match TRBD2. Trimming at V came to 4 bases and at J to 1 base, leaving 3 bases not matched to a gene. Germline CDR1 is ENHRY and CDR2 is SYGVKD. CDR3 size: 17 residues. CDR3 in DNA: TGTGCCATCAGTGGGGGGACTAGCGGGGTGAACACCGGGGAGCTGTTTTTT. Amino acid sequence: CAISGGTSGVNTGELFF.

This clonotype was counted ten times or more. This chain connects TRBV12-3 or TRBV12-4 to TRBJ1-3; no definite D call. The CDR3 contains 14 residues. Trimming removed 3 bases at V and 0 bases at J, with 6 bases between. CDR3 residues: CASSFAHSGNTIYF. The CDR3 bases are TGTGCCAGCAGTTTTGCCCACTCTGGAAACACCATATATTTT.

The chain couples TRBV12-3 or TRBV12-4 to TRBJ2-5; 8 bases match TRBD2. V dropped 6 bases and J dropped 0; count of bases not matched to a gene: 9. The CDR3 sequence is 16 residues long. DNA of the CDR3: TGTGCCAGCAGGCTGCGGGCTAGCGGGCACCAAGAGACCCAGTACTTC. This gives the protein CASRLRASGHQETQYF.

The V and J genes are TRBV30 and TRBJ1-1; no reliable D call. V was trimmed by 2 bases and J by 0 bases, leaving 16 bases between them. Germline CDR1 GTSNPN, CDR2 SVGIG (reference sequence). The CDR3 is 16 amino acids. CDR3 in amino acids: CAWSPWRTGVNTEAFF. The CDR3 DNA reads TGTGCCTGGAGTCCCTGGCGGACGGGAGTGAACACTGAAGCTTTCTTT.

This clonotype was observed a few times. The chain couples TRBV20-1 to TRBJ2-7; possibly TRBD1 or TRBD2 for D (6 bases each). The CDR3 extends over 16 amino acids. Trimming removed 3 bases at V and 2 bases at J, with 20 bases between. In germline, CDR1 is DFQATT, CDR2 SNEGSKA (reference sequence). The CDR3: CSASHLGGIGPYEQYF. Here the CDR3 DNA reads TGCAGTGCTAGCCACTTAGGGGGGATCGGACCCTACGAGCAGTACTTC.

The table lists this clonotype with a few counts. The chain joins TRBV9 to TRBJ1-1, with 11 bases lining up with TRBD1. Germline CDR1 is SGDLS and CDR2 is YYNGEE. Unmatched junction bases numbered 6, after V lost 4 bases and J lost 4 bases. The CDR3 length is 15 residues. CDR3 residues: CASSSPGTGGTEAFF. The CDR3 bases are TGTGCCAGCAGCTCCCCGGGGACAGGGGGCACTGAAGCTTTCTTT.

This clonotype was counted many times. The chain combines TRBV29-1 with TRBJ1-1; no reliable D call. The CDR3 length is 11 residues. Germline V gives CDR1 SQVTM, CDR2 ANQGSEA. CDR3 region: CQTGSNTEAFF. As DNA, the CDR3 is TGCCAGACGGGGTCGAACACTGAAGCTTTCTTT.

This clonotype showed up just a few times. In DNA, the CDR3 is TGCGCCAGCAGCCCGGAGGGCGGCGGGGCCAAAAACATTCAGTACTTC. Its protein product is CASSPEGGGAKNIQYF. The gene calls are TRBV5-1 and TRBJ2-4, with D perhaps TRBD2 (6 bases). Germline V gene lookup returns CDR1 SGHRS and CDR2 YFSETQ. This CDR3 contains 16 residues. V was cut by 4 bases and J by 1 base, with 15 bases left in between.

In its sample, this clonotype was seen a few times. The chain has TRBV6-5 and TRBJ2-2; no firm D call. The length of the CDR3 is 13 residues. Germline CDR1 and CDR2: MNHEY and SVGAGI. V was shortened by 0 bases and J by 6 bases, with 5 bases between the two germline ends. The CDR3 DNA is TGTGCCAGCAGTTACTCCTATGCCGGGGAGCTGTTTTTT. The encoded protein is CASSYSYAGELFF.

This clonotype appeared once. The chain employs TRBV5-1 and TRBJ1-1, with D hard to call. The germline V gene encodes CDR1 SGHRS and CDR2 YFSETQ. Trimming removed 5 bases at V and 7 bases at J, with 9 bases between. CDR3 length equals 11 residues. For the CDR3, the DNA is TGCGCCAGCAGGGTGGGAGGTGAAGCTTTCTTT. The encoded protein is CASRVGGEAFF.

Concerning this clonotype: Germline is not matched at one junction end, which may reflect a read error. This chain joins TRBV4-1 and TRBJ2-7; 8 nucleotides match TRBD1. The germline gives CDR1 MGHRA, CDR2 YSYEKL. CDR3 length: 15 residues. The CDR3 is CASSQGQGQVYEQYF. In DNA form, the CDR3 reads TGTGCCAGCAGCCAAGGACAGGGTCAGGTGTACGAGCAGTACTTC.

This chain uses TRBV7-2 with TRBJ1-5; a possible D gene is TRBD1 (6 bases). The V gene's germline CDR1 is SGHTA and CDR2 FQGNSA. Trimming removed 6 bases from V and 0 bases from J, with 12 bases in between. CDR3 length: 15 residues. The CDR3 DNA sequence: TGTGCCAGCAGTGGGGGGGGCCCTAGCAATCAGCCCCAGCATTTT. Residues: CASSGGGPSNQPQHF.

The table lists this clonotype with a few counts. At one boundary the junction diverges from the germline segment, which might be a read error. This chain connects TRBV29-1 to TRBJ2-1; D remains ambiguous. The CDR3 is 11 residues long. Per germline, CDR1 SQVTM and CDR2 ANQGSEA. The CDR3 bases are TGCAGCGCTGAATGGTACAATGAGCAGTTCTTC. This sequence encodes CSAEWYNEQFF.

V and J are TRBV30 and TRBJ1-1, with 7 bases matching TRBD1. The length of the CDR3 is 14 residues. The germline gives CDR1 GTSNPN, CDR2 SVGIG (reference sequence). V gave up 4 bases and J gave up 4 bases; unmatched junction bases: 9. CDR3 coding DNA: TGTGCCTGGACTGCGAGGAGGGGGCTCACTGAAGCTTTCTTT. Translation: CAWTARRGLTEAFF.

This clonotype was seen more than once but under ten times. The chain has TRBV28 and TRBJ1-1; D is unresolved. The CDR3 loop spans 20 amino acids. V lost 2 bases and J lost 5, with 30 bases in between. The germline V gene encodes CDR1 MDHEN and CDR2 SYDVKM. The CDR3 DNA follows: TGTGCCAGCAGTTTAGGCTCGATCACTGGGAGGGATTCACTGGGTACTGAAGCTTTCTTT. Its translation is CASSLGSITGRDSLGTEAFF.

This clonotype was found a few times. The junction differs from germline at one of its ends, possibly a read error. The rearrangement uses TRBV29-1 and TRBJ2-5; D ambiguous. CDR1 is SQVTM, CDR2 ANQGSEA, per germline. There are 13 residues in the CDR3. The CDR3 region is CSVEGSNQGTQYF. The CDR3 nucleotides are TGCAGCGTTGAGGGCAGCAACCAAGGGACCCAGTACTTC.

The V call is TRBV2, the J call TRBJ1-2, with D perhaps TRBD1 (6 bases). This CDR3 is 13 amino acids long. The ends were cut back, 5 bases at V and 8 bases at J, with 15 bases in the middle. Germline CDR1 reads SNHLY; CDR2 reads FYNNEI. The CDR3 is CASSTDSGLGYTF. Here the CDR3 DNA reads TGTGCCAGCAGTACGGACAGTGGCTTAGGCTACACCTTC.

The chain links TRBV7-2 to TRBJ2-1, with 8 bases aligning to TRBD2. V was pared by 4 bases and J by 0 bases, with 8 bases of the junction left unmatched. The CDR3 is 17 residues long. Germline loops: CDR1 SGHTA, CDR2 FQGNSA. The CDR3 sequence is CASSSPPGGSSYNEQFF. Written as DNA, the CDR3 is TGTGCCAGCAGCTCCCCCCCGGGGGGGAGCTCCTACAATGAGCAGTTCTTC.

This clonotype has only a few counts. The chain joins TRBV10-3 to TRBJ2-3; D may be TRBD2 (5 bases). Per germline, CDR1 ENHRY and CDR2 SYGVKD. The CDR3 spans 17 residues. Trimming left V 2 bases short and J 1 base short, with 16 bases between. CDR3 sequence (DNA): TGTGCCATCAGTGAGGCGACGGCTAGCTCAGGCACAGATACGCAGTATTTT. Protein: CAISEATASSGTDTQYF.

The chain carries TRBV6-5 and TRBJ2-7; 14 nucleotides line up with TRBD2. This CDR3 contains 16 residues. Germline V CDR1 and CDR2: MNHEY, SVGAGI. Trimming removed 0 bases from V and 4 bases from J; junction bases left unmatched: 2. The CDR3 loop reads CASSYSGLAGEYEQYF. The CDR3 DNA follows: TGTGCCAGCAGTTACTCGGGACTAGCGGGAGAGTACGAGCAGTACTTC.

In its sample, this clonotype was seen a few times. The rearrangement links TRBV12-3 or TRBV12-4 to TRBJ2-1; D is unclear. V was clipped by 0 bases and J by 5 bases, with 8 bases between them. This CDR3 region has 14 residues. Written as DNA, the CDR3 is TGTGCCAGCAGTTTAGCGAATTCAGACAATGAGCAGTTCTTC. Its protein product is CASSLANSDNEQFF.

With respect to this clonotype: Relative to the germline gene, one junction end is altered; a read error may explain this. This chain connects TRBV5-1 to TRBJ1-5, with TRBD1 matching 7 bases. This CDR3 is 16 amino acids long. Germline CDR1 is SGHRS and CDR2 is YFSETQ. DNA for the CDR3: TGCGCCAGCAGCTCTGAACCGACAGGGAGCAATCAGCCCAAGCATTTT. It encodes CASSSEPTGSNQPKHF.

This clonotype occurred a few times. Here the CDR3 reads CASNWGGLAGEDEQYF. CDR3 sequence (DNA): TGTGCCAGCAACTGGGGGGGACTAGCGGGAGAGGACGAGCAGTACTTC. The V and J genes are TRBV25-1 and TRBJ2-7; 14 nucleotides agree with TRBD2. The CDR3 consists of 16 residues. V lost 7 bases, J lost 5 bases, and 10 bases stayed unmatched. Germline CDR1 MGHDK, CDR2 SYGVNS.